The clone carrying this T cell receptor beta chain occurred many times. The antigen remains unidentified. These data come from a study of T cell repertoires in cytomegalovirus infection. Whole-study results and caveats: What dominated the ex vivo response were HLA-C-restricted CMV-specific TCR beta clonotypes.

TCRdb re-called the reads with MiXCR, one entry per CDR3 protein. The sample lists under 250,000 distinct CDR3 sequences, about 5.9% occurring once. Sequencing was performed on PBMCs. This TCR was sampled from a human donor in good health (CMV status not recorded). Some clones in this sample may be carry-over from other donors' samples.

The CDR3 bases are TGTGCCAGCTGGGCACAGAGAGCCTACAATGAGCAGTTCTTC. It encodes CASWAQRAYNEQFF. The chain couples TRBV2 to TRBJ2-1, with D uncertain. The ends were cut back, 8 bases at V and 2 bases at J, with 13 bases in the middle. The germline V gene encodes CDR1 SNHLY and CDR2 FYNNEI. The CDR3 is 14 residues long.